The subject of this entry is one TCR beta chain. There is no known antigen for this receptor. No much larger clone exists at a distance of one base, and base qualities are not known. The CDR3 regions of human TCRbeta chains were subjected to immunosequencing. In the source study's methods: Repertoire TCRs were checked for matches against a reference library of SARS-CoV-2-specific TCRs that had been generated using the MIRA antigen-specificity platform. Breadth was defined as the fraction of unique TCRs that were SARS-CoV-2-associated. Depth was defined as the fraction of total T cells that were SARS-CoV-2-associated. Using the MIRA data, each spike-specific TCR was assigned both to the spike region to which the TCR was reactive and to a CD4 or CD8 class. Log10-transformed breadth and depth values were compared by one-way ANOVA with Sidak's multiple comparisons tests. The table comes from immuneACCESS by way of TCRdb, which keeps in-frame sequences with V and J called. Part of the clones is missing from these tables; in studies checked, under half for an unresolved V gene and the rest for unknown reasons. D and trimming come from the DNA, and the V and J calls and clone size come from that table. The sample data list around 100,000 clones, and 85% to 90% of these were observed just once. Approximately 16% of the sample is in the top ten clones.

The sample originates from a study of T cell responses to AZD1222 COVID-19 vaccine (dated by TCRdb to the early 2020s). Looking at the study overall: AZD1222 recipients given second doses at about 4 weeks or at about 12 weeks were pooled, since spike-specific TCR depth and breadth were not found to differ between the two schedules. Trial participants were enrolled into age subgroups of 18-55, 56-69 and 70-plus years, which contained about 150, 27 and 61 TCR-sequenced participants, respectively. TCR sequencing was performed for more than 230 trial participants, of whom around 200 were given two doses of AZD1222 and approximately 26 were given two doses of MenACWY control vaccine.

V has 2 bases trimmed and J has 3 bases trimmed; junction bases matching no gene number 13. As encoded in the germline V gene, CDR1 is SGHNT while CDR2 is YENEEA. The CDR3 sequence holds 18 residues, the cysteine and phenylalanine included. Only CDR3 DNA is held: 54 bases, read in frame from base 1. Findings and caveats that apply to the study as a whole: Only six AZD1222 recipients were SARS-CoV-2 seropositive at baseline, limiting conclusions about previously exposed vaccinees. In the small 56-69-year group, the increase in depth fell short of significance, most likely because of low power. Nearly half of unique spike-specific TCRs reportedly recognized epitopes outside regions mutated in the B.1.351 and B.1.1.7 variants. Because no day 14 peak-response samples were available, the repertoires could be characterized only after the peak T cell response. The whole spike protein was spanned by vaccine-associated CD4 TCRs, and dominant responses were seen in regions 160-218 and 743-854. Spike-specific TCR breadth and depth rose significantly after two AZD1222 doses compared with day 0 and with MenACWY recipients. Most participants were white British and females outnumbered males, and the authors suggested that clonal diversity may have been underestimated.

The time point label of this sample denotes: baseline before first vaccination. Vaccinee samples were obtained from the UK trials COV001 and COV002, which included a single-blind randomized controlled phase 2/3 trial of AZD1222 (ChAdOx1 nCoV-19) in healthy adults. For TCRbeta chain sequencing, PBMC samples were collected from trial participants at day 0 and at day 28 after the second dose. In this chain, TRBV11-3 is recombined with TRBJ2-1, with 7 bases matching TRBD2. This sample comprised peripheral blood, obtained on day 0 of AZD1222 vaccination. The clonotype was recovered from an adult in good health. The DNA sequence reads TGTGCCAGCAGCTTACGGCGCCCTGGACTAGAGAACTACAATGAGCAGTTCTTC. Its protein reads: CASSLRRPGLENYNEQFF. Outside the CDR3, residues come from the reference TRBV11-3 and TRBJ2-1 proteins, so the full variable domain is: EAGVVQSPRYKIIEKKQPVAFWCNPISGHNTLYWYLQNLGQGPELLIRYENEEAVDDSQLPKDRFSAERLKGVDSTLKIQPAELGDSAVYLCASSLRRPGLENYNEQFFGPGTRLTVL.